This record looks at one TCR beta chain sequence and its context. Its antigen remains unknown. This sample is drawn from a study of T-cell memory formation after mild COVID-19. Looking at the study overall: Clusters were largely donor specific. Findings and limits, study-wide: Researchers could not confirm that second-wave clones peaking on day 37 targeted SARS-CoV-2. There was a balanced CD4/CD8 profile in clones contracting day 15 to 85, and later expanders leaned CD4+.

CDR3 length: 14 residues. Trimming at V came to 4 bases and at J to 5 bases, leaving 2 bases not matched to a gene. Per the germline V gene, CDR1 is ENHRY and CDR2 is SYGVKD. cDNA libraries for TCR alpha and TCR beta, carrying sample barcodes and UMIs, came from 5'RACE with constant-segment primers. TCRdb reprocessed the 5' RACE reads via MiXCR and lists one record per CDR3 protein. The sample lists approximately 340,000 distinct CDR3 sequences; 10% to 15% were seen once. The TCR originated in a man between 18 and 29 years old who had mild COVID-19 (a few samples of this study predate the infection). Cell type and time point are not known. The sequencing input was PBMCs or a T cell subset sorted from them (not recorded which). The chain couples TRBV10-3 to TRBJ2-1; 10 positions match TRBD1. The CDR3 DNA follows: TGTGCCATCAGTGGGGGACAGGGGAACAATGAGCAGTTCTTC. Translated: CAISGGQGNNEQFF.